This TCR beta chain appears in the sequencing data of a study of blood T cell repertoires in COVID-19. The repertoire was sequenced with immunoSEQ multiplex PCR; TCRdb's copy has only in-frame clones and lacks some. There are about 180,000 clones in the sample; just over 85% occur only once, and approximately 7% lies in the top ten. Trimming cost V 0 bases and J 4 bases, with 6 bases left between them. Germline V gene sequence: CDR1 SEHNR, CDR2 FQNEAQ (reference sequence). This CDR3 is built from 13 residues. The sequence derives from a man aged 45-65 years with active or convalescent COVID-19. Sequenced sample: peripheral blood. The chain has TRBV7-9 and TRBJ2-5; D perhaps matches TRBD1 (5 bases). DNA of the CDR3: TGTGCCAGCAGCTTAGCGCAGGGAGAGACCCAGTACTTC. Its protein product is CASSLAQGETQYF.